This TCR beta chain was recovered during a study of radiotherapy plus CTLA-4 blockade in lung cancer. Study-level results: Blood TCR clones of tumor origin expanded after radiotherapy plus ipilimumab.

The CDR3 contains 13 residues. Deletions cut 6 bases from V and 8 bases from J, with 16 bases between. Germline loops: CDR1 MNHEY, CDR2 SVGAGI. In chemo-refractory metastatic non-small-cell lung cancer, patients got ipilimumab CTLA-4 blockade together with focal radiation. A word on this clone: The antigen is not known.

TCRdb's table, derived via immunoSEQ multiplex PCR, lists solely in-frame clones and lacks some. The sample holds roughly 110,000 clones, about 83% seen once. The genes are TRBV6-5 and TRBJ1-2; possible D gene TRBD1, 6 bases. Material: peripheral blood, obtained from a patient treated with radiotherapy plus ipilimumab. The clonotype originates from a human donor with non-small cell lung cancer that progressed on radiotherapy plus ipilimumab. Some clones in this sample may be carry-over from other donors' samples. This chain's CDR3 is CASRPQGRDGYTF. CDR3 in DNA: TGTGCCAGCAGACCTCAGGGGAGGGACGGCTACACCTTC.